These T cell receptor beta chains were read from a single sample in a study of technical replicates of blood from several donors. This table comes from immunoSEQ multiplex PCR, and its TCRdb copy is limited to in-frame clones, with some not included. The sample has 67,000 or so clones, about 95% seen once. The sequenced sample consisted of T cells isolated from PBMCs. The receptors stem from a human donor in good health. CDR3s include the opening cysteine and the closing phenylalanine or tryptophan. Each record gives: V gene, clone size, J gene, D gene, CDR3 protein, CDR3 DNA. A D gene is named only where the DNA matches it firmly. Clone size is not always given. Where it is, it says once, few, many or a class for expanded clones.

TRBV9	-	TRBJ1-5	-	CASSVDGQINQPQHF	TGTGCCAGCAGCGTAGATGGTCAGATCAATCAGCCCCAGCATTTT
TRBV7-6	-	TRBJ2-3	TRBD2	CASSLARLAGGDTQYF	TGTGCCAGCAGCTTAGCCCGGCTAGCGGGAGGAGATACGCAGTATTTT
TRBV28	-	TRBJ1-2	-	CASSYRGNYGYTF	TGTGCCAGCAGTTATAGGGGTAACTATGGCTACACCTTC
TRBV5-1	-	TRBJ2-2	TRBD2	CASSYLAGGTGELFF	TGCGCCAGCAGCTACCTAGCGGGAGGCACCGGGGAGCTGTTTTTT
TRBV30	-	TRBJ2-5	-	CAWSVIGIGPETQETQYF	TGTGCCTGGAGTGTAATTGGAATAGGCCCAGAGACACAAGAGACCCAGTACTTC
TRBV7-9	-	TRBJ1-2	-	CASSLTDSLNYGYTF	TGTGCCAGCAGCTTAACGGACAGCCTTAACTATGGCTACACCTTC
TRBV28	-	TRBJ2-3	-	CASSLKFFRAYGTDTQYF	TGTGCCAGCAGTTTAAAGTTTTTTAGAGCCTATGGCACAGATACGCAGTATTTT
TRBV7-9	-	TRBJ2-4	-	CASSPLAGLAKNIQYF	TGTGCCAGCAGCCCCCTGGCAGGGCTAGCCAAAAACATTCAGTACTTC
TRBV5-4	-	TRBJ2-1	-	CASSLLVFPGSSYNEQFF	TGTGCCAGCAGCCTACTCGTTTTTCCGGGAAGCTCCTACAATGAGCAGTTCTTC
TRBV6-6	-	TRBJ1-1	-	CASRFIAGIGEAFF	TGTGCCAGCAGATTCATTGCAGGAATCGGAGAAGCTTTCTTT
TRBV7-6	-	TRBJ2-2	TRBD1	CASSPRTGSNTGELFF	TGTGCCAGCAGCCCACGGACAGGGTCGAACACCGGGGAGCTGTTTTTT
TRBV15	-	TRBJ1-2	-	CATSRERGNSGDSDYGYTF	TGTGCCACCAGCAGAGAGCGGGGTAATTCGGGGGATTCGGACTATGGCTACACCTTC
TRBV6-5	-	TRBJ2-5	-	CASGPRVLSKETQYF	TGTGCCAGCGGGCCCAGGGTTCTGTCGAAAGAGACCCAGTACTTC
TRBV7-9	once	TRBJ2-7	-	CASSERDIPLEQYF	TGTGCCAGCAGCGAAAGGGACATTCCGCTCGAGCAGTACTTC
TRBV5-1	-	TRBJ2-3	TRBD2	CASASGTRGPDTQYF	TGCGCCAGCGCTTCTGGGACTAGAGGCCCAGATACGCAGTATTTT
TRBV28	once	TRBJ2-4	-	CASNGALAKNIQYF	TGTGCCAGCAATGGGGCCCTAGCCAAAAACATTCAGTACTTC
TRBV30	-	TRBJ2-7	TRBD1	CAWSLGQGRYEQYF	TGTGCCTGGAGTCTGGGACAGGGGCGCTACGAGCAGTACTTC
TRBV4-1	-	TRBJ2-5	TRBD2	CASSRGRAGGGKETQYF	TGCGCCAGCAGCCGTGGACGGGCGGGGGGCGGAAAAGAGACCCAGTACTTC
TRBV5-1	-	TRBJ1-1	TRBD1	CASSSPTGVNTEAFF	TGCGCCAGCAGCTCACCTACAGGGGTGAACACTGAAGCTTTCTTT
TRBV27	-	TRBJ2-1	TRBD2	CASSNEPGLAGPYNEQFF	TGTGCCAGCAGTAACGAGCCGGGACTAGCGGGACCCTACAATGAGCAGTTCTTC
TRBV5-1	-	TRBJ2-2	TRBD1	CASSLEQGGIGELFF	TGCGCCAGCAGCTTGGAACAGGGGGGCATCGGGGAGCTGTTTTTT
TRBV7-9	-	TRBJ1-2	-	CASGGSNYGYTF	TGTGCCAGCGGCGGGTCTAACTATGGCTACACCTTC
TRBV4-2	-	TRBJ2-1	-	CASSQETAGYRVGYEQFF	TGTGCCAGCAGCCAAGAGACCGCCGGGTATCGAGTTGGCTATGAGCAGTTCTTC
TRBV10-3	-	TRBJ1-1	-	CAIRSVRGNTEAFF	TGTGCCATCAGAAGCGTTCGGGGGAACACTGAAGCTTTCTTT
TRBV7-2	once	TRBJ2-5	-	CASRRSVALETQYF	TGTGCCAGCAGGAGGTCGGTGGCTTTAGAGACCCAGTACTTC
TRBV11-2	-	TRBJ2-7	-	CASSLARSYEQYF	TGTGCCAGCAGCTTAGCGCGTTCCTACGAGCAGTACTTC
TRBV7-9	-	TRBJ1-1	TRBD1	CASSLIGGVITEAFF	TGTGCCAGCAGCTTAATAGGGGGCGTGATCACTGAAGCTTTCTTT
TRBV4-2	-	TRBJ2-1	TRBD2	CASSHGTSGRATYNEQFF	TGTGCCAGCAGCCACGGGACTAGCGGGAGGGCTACCTACAATGAGCAGTTCTTC
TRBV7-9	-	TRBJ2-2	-	CASSSQEYTGELFF	TGTGCCAGCAGCAGCCAGGAATACACCGGGGAGCTGTTTTTT
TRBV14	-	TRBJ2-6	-	CASSQIAGAGANVLTF	TGTGCCAGCAGCCAAATTGCAGGGGCTGGGGCCAACGTCCTGACTTTC
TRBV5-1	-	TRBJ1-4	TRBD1	CASSSNPGQENEKLFF	TGCGCCAGCAGCTCTAATCCGGGACAGGAAAATGAAAAACTGTTTTTT
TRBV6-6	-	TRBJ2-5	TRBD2	CASRGLAFEETQYF	TGTGCCAGCAGGGGACTAGCGTTTGAAGAGACCCAGTACTTC
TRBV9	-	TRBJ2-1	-	CASSVGTTYNEQFF	TGTGCCAGCAGCGTAGGGACTACCTACAATGAGCAGTTCTTC
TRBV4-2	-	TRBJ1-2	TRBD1	CASSQDGTGGQNYGYTF	TGTGCCAGCAGCCAAGATGGAACAGGGGGACAAAACTATGGCTACACCTTC
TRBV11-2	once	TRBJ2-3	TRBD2	CASSLDGRGGRTYF	TGTGCCAGCAGCTTAGATGGTCGGGGGGGGCGTACTTATTTT
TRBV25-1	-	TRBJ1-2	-	CASIGGASDGYTF	TGTGCCAGCATTGGGGGGGCCAGTGATGGCTACACCTTC
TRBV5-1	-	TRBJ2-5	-	CASSPEGEAGVQYF	TGCGCCAGCAGCCCGGAGGGGGAGGCGGGAGTCCAGTACTTC
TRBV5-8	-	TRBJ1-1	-	CASSLGRNTEAFF	TGTGCCAGCAGCTTGGGGAGAAACACTGAAGCTTTCTTT
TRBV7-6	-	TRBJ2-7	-	CASSLGSGSYEQYF	TGTGCCAGCAGCTTAGGGTCGGGGTCCTACGAGCAGTACTTC